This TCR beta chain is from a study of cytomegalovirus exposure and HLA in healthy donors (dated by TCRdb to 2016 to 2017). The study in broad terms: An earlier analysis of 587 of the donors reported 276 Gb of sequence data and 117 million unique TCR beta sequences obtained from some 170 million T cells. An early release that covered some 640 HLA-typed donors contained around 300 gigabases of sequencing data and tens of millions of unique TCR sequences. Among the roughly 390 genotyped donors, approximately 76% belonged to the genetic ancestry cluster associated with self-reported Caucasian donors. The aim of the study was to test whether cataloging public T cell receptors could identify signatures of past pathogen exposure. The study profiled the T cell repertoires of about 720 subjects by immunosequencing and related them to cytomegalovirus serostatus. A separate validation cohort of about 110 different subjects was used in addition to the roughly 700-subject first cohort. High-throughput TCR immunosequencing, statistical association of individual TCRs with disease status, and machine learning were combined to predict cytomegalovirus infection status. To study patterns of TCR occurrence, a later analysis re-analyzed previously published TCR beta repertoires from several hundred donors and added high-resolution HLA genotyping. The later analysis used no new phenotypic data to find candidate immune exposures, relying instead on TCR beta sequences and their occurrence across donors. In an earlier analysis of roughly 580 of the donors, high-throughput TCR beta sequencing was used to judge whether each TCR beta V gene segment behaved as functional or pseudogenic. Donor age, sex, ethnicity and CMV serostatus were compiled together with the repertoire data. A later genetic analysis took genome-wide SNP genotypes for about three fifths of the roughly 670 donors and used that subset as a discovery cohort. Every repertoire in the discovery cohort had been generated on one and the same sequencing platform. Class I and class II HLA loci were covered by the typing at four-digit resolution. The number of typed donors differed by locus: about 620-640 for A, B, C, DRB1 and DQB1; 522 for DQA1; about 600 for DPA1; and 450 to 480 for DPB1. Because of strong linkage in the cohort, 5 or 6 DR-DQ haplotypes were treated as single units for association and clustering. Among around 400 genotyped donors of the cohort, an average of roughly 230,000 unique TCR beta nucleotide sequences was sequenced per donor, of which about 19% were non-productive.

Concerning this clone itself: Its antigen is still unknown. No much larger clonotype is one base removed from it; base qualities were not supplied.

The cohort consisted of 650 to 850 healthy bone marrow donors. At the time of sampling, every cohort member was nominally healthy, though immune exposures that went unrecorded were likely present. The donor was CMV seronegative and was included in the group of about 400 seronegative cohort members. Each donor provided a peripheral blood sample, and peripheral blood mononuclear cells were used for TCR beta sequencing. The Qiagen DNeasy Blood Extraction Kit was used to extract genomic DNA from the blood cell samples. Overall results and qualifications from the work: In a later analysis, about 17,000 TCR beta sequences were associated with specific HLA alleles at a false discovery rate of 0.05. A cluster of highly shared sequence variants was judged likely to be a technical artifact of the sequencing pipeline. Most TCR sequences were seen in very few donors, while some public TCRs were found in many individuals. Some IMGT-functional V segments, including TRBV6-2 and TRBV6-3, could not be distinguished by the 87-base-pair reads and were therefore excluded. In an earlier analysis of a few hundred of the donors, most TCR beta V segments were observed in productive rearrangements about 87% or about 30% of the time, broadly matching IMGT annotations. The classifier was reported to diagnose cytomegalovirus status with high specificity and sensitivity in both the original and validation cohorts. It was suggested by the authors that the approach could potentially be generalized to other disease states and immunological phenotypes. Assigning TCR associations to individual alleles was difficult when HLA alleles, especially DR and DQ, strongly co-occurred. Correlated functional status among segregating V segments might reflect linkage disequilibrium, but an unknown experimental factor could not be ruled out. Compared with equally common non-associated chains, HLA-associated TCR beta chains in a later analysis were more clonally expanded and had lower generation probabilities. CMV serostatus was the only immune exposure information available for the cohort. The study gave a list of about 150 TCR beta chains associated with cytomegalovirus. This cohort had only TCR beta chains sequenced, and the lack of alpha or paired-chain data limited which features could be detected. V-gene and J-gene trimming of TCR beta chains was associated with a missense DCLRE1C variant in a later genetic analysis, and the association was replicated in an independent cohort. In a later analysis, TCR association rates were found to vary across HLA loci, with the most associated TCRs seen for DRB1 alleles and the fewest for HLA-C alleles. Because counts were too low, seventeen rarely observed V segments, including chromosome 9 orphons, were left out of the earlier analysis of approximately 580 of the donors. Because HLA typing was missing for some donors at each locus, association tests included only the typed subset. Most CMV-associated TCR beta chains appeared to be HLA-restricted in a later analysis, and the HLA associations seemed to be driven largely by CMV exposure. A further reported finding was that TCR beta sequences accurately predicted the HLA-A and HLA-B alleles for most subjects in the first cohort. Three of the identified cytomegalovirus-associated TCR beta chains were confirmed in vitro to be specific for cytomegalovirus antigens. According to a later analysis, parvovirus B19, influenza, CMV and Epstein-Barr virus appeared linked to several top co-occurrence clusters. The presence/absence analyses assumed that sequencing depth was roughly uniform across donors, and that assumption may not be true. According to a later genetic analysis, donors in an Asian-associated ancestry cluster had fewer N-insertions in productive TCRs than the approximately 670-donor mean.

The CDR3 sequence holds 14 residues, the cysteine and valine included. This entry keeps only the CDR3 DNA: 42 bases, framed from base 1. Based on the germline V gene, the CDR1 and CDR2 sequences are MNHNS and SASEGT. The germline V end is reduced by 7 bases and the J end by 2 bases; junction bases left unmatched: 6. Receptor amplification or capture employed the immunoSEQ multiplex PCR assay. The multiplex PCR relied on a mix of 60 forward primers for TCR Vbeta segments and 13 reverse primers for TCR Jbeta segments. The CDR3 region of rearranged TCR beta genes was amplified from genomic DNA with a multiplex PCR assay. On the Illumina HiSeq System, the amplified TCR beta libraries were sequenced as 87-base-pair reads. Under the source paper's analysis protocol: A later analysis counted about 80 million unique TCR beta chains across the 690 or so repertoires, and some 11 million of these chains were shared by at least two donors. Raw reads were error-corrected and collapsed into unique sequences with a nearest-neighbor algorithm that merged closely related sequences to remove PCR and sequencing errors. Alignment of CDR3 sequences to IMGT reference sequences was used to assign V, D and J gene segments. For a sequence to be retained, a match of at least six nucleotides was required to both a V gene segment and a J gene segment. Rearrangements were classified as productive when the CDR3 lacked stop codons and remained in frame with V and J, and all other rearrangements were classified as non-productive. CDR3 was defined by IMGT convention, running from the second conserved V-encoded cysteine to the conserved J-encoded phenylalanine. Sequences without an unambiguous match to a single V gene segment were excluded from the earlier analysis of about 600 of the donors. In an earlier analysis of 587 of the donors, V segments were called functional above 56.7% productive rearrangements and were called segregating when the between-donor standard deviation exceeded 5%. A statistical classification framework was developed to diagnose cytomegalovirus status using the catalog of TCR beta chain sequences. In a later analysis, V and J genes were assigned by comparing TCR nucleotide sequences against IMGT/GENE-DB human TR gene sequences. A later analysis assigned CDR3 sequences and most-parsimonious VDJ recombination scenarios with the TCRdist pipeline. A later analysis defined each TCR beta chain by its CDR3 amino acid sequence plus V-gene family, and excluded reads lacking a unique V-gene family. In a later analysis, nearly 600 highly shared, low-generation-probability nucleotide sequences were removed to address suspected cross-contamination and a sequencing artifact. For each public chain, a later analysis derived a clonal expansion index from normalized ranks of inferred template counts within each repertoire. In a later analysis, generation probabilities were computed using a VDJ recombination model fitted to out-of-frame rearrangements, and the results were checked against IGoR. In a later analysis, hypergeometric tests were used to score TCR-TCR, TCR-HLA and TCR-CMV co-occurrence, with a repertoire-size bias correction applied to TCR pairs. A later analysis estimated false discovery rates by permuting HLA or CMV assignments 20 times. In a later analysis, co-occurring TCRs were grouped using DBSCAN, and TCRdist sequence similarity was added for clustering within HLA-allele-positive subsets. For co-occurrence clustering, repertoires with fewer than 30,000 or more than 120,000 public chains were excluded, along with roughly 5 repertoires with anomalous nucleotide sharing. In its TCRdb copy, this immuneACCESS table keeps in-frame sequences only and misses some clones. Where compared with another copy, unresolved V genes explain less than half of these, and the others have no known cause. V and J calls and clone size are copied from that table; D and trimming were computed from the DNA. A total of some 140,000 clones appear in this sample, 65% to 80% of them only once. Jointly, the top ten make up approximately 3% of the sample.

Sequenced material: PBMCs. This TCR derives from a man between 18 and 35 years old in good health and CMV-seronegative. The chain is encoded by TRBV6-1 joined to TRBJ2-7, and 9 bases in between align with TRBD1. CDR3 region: CASIPGQGTYEQYV. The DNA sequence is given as TGTGCCAGCATCCCGGGACAGGGAACCTACGAGCAGTACGTC.